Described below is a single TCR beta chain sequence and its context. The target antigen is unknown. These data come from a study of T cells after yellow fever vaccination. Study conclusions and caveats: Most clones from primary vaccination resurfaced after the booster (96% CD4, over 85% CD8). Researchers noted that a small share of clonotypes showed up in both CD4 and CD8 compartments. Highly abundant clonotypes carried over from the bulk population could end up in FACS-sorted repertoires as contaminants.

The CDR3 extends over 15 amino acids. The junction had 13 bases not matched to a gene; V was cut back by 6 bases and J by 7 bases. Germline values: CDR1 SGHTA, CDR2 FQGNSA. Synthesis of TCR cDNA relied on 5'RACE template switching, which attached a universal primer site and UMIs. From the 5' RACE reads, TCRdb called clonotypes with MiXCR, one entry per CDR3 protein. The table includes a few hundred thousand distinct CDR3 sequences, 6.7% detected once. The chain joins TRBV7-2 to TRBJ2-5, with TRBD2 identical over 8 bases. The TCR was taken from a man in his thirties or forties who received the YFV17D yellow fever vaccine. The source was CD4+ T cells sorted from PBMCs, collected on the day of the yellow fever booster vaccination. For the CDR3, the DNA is TGTGCCAGCAGGCCCGGGGGGGTTGACTCGGGGACCCAGTACTTC. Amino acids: CASRPGGVDSGTQYF.